The 5 T cell receptor beta chains in this list originate from one sample, sequenced in a study of T-cell reconstitution after alpha-beta-depleted transplantation in children. The TCRbeta library incorporated unique molecular identifiers. TCRdb re-called the PCR reads through MiXCR, storing one row per CDR3 protein. The sample consists of around 500,000 distinct CDR3 sequences, roughly an eighth of them appearing once. Material: PBMCs from the stem cell graft donor, obtained from the stem cell graft. The receptors here all came from a human donor who donated a stem cell graft to a child with combined immunodeficiency.

The chain couples TRBV7-9 to TRBJ2-2, with D maybe TRBD2 (6 bases). Per the germline V gene, CDR1 is SEHNR and CDR2 is FQNEAQ (reference sequence). V lost 4 bases and J lost 3, with 15 bases in between. The CDR3 runs to 16 residues. This chain's CDR3 is CASSSPTGTHTGELFF. CDR3 sequence (DNA): TGTGCCAGCAGCTCCCCTACCGGGACTCACACCGGGGAGCTGTTTTTT.

In this sample, this clonotype turned up many times. The chain carries TRBV12-3 or TRBV12-4 and TRBJ1-1; TRBD1 matches 8 bases. The V gene end was trimmed by 5 bases and the J gene end by 1 base; junction bases not matched to a gene: 3. The CDR3 spans 14 residues. The CDR3 nucleotides are TGTGCCAGCAGTCAAACAGGGGGGAACACTGAAGCTTTCTTT. Translated: CASSQTGGNTEAFF.

Ten or more counts support this clonotype. The chain joins TRBV6-5 to TRBJ2-6, with TRBD1 matching over 8 bases. The CDR3 spans 16 residues. V dropped 2 bases and J dropped 4; count of bases not matched to a gene: 4. Per germline, CDR1 MNHEY and CDR2 SVGAGI. CDR3 DNA: TGTGCCAGCAGTTACCAGGGGGCGGTGGGGGCCAACGTCCTGACTTTC. Translation: CASSYQGAVGANVLTF.

As DNA, the CDR3 is TGTGCCAGCAGCCTGAATCGACTAGCGGGGGGGCTAGAGACCCAGTACTTC. It yields the protein CASSLNRLAGGLETQYF. The chain uses TRBV7-2 and TRBJ2-5; TRBD2 matches 14 bases. The germline V gene encodes CDR1 SGHTA and CDR2 FQGNSA. The V gene end was trimmed by 5 bases and the J gene end by 4 bases; junction bases not matched to a gene: 9. The CDR3 spans 17 residues. Full variable domain (missing parts from reference TRBV7-2 and TRBJ2-5): GAGVSQSPSNKVTEKGKDVELRCDPISGHTALYWYRQSLGQGLEFLIYFQGNSAPDKSGLPSDRFSAERTGGSVSTLTIQRTQQEDSAVYLCASSLNRLAGGLETQYFGPGTRLLVL.

In its sample, this clonotype was seen a few times. The V gene is TRBV11-2, the J gene TRBJ2-1; 9 bases align to TRBD2. The V segment lost 2 bases and the J segment 4 bases; nucleotides outside the gene matches: 3. Per the germline V gene, CDR1 is SGHAT and CDR2 is FQNNGV. This CDR3 is built from 15 residues. CDR3 nucleotide sequence: TGTGCCAGCAGCTTATTCCTAGCGGGGTACAATGAGCAGTTCTTC. It specifies CASSLFLAGYNEQFF.